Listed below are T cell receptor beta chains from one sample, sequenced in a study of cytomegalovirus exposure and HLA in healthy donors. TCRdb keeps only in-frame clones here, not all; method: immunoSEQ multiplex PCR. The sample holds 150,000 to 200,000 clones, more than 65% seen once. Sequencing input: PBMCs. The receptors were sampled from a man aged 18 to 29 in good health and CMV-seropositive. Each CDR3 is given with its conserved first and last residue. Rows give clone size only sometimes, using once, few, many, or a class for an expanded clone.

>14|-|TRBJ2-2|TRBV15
CATSKEADTGELFF
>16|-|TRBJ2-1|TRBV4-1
CASSQEGLAGDGEQFF
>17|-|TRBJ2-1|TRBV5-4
CASSRGVGQGVYNEQFF
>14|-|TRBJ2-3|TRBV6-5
CASSSREGRATQYF
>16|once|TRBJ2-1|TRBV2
CASRPLAGSSYNEQFF
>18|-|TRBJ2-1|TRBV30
CAWSPTPGQGGGQGEQFF
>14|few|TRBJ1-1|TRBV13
CASSLDLSNTEAFF
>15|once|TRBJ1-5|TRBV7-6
CASSLTDNPNQPQHF
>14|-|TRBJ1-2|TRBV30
CAWSANRGTYGYTF
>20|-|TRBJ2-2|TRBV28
CASSLSGRTSGGANTGELFF
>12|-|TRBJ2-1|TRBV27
CASSLSRDEQFF
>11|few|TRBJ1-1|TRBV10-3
CAISMNTEAFF
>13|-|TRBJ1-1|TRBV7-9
CASRNTAGTEAFF
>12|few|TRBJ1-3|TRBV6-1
CASSVLGNTIYF
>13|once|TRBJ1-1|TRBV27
CASSSSRGTEAFF
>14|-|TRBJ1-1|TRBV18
CASSPPGGYTEAFF
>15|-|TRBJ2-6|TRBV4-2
CASSHGKAGANVLTF
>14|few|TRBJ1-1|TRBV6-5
CASRPGQENTEAFF
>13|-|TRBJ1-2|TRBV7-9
CASSQQKRYGYTF
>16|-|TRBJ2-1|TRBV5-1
CASSLAASGTHNEQFF
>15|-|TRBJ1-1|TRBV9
CASSTRGGANTEAFF
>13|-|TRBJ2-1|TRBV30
CARSGRANHEQFF
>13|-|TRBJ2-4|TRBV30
CAWSGGAKNIQYF
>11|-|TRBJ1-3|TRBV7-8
CASSLGRELYF
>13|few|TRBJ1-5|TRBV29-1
CSVKDSSDQPQHF
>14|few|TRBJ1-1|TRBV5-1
CASSLGQRNTEAFF
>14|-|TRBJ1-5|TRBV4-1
CASSQGGGEQPQHF
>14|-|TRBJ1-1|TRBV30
CAWSQGLENTEAFF
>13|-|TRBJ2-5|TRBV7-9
CASSLASLETQYF
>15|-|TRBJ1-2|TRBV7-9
CASSLTGQGIYGYTF
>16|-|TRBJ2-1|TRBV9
CASSVESIRPGGEQFF
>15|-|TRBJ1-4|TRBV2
CASSRTGGENEKLFF
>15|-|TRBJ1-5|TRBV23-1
CASSPSGGTGQPQHF
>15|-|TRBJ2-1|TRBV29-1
CSVEVGSGGTNEQFF
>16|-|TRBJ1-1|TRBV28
CASTLRTGLKNTEAFF
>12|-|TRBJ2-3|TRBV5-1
CASSLDLDTQYF